The clone carrying this T cell receptor beta chain was detected only a few times. The source of the sample is a study of blood T cells in healthy people across ages. The CDR3 extends over 16 amino acids. Germline loops: CDR1 SEHNR, CDR2 FQNEAQ (reference sequence). V gave up 5 bases and J gave up 5 bases; unmatched junction bases: 5. Primed by a sample-barcoded 5' primer and a J-beta primer mix, a second PCR proceeded for roughly 7 to 11 cycles. TCRdb ran MiXCR on the 5' RACE reads and lists one entry per CDR3 protein. The sample holds about 830,000 distinct CDR3 sequences, around 62% seen once. Sequencing was done on a sample of blood. The clonotype originates from a man aged 25 to 40 in good health. V usage is TRBV7-9 and J usage is TRBJ2-3, with TRBD2 matching 15 bases. The CDR3 loop reads CASSPAGLAGGDTQYF. The DNA of the CDR3 is TGTGCCAGCAGCCCCGCGGGACTAGCGGGGGGAGATACGCAGTATTTT.